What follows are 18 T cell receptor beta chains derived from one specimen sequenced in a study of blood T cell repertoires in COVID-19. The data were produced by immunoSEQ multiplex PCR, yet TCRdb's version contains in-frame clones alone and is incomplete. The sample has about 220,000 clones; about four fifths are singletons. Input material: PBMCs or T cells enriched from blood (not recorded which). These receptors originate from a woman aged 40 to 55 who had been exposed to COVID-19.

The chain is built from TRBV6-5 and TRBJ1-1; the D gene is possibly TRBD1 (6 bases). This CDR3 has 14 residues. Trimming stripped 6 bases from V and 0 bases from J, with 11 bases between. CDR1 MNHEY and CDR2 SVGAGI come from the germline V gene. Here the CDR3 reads CASSQGWVNTEAFF. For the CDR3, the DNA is TGTGCCAGCAGCCAGGGGTGGGTGAACACTGAAGCTTTCTTT.

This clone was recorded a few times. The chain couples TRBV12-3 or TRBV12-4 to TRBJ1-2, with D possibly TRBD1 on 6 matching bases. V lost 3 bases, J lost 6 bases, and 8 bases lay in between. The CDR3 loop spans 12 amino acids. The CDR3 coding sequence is TGTGCCAGCAGTTTCCACAGGGATGGCTACACCTTC. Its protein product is CASSFHRDGYTF.

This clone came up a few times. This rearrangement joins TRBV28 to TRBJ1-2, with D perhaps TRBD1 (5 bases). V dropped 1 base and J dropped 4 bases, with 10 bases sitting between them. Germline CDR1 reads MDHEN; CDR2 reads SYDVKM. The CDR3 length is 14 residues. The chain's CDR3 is CASSLLQGGYGYTF. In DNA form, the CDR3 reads TGTGCCAGCAGTTTATTGCAGGGAGGCTATGGCTACACCTTC.

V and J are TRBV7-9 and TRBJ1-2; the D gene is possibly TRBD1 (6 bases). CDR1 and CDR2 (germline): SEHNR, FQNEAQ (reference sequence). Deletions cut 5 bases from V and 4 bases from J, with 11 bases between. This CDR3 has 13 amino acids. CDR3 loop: CASSLPTGYGYTF. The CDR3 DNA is TGTGCCAGCAGCCTGCCGACAGGCTATGGCTACACCTTC.

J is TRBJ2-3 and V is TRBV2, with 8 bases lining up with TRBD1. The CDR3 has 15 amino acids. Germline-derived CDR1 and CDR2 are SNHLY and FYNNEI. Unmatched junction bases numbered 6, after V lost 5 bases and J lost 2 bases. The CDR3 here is CASSSRQGFTDTQYF. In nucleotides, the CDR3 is TGTGCCAGCAGTTCCCGACAGGGGTTCACAGATACGCAGTATTTT.

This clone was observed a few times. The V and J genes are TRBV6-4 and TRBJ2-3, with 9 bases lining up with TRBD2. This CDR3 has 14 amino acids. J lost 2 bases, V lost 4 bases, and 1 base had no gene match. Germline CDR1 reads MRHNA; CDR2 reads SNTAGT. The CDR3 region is CASSGGGATDTQYF. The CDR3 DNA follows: TGTGCCAGCAGTGGCGGGGGGGCCACAGATACGCAGTATTTT.

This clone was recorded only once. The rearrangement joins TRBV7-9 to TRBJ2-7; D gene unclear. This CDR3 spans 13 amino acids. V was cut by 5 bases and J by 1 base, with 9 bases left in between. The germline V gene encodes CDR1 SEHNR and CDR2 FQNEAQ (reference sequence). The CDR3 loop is CASSPSESYEQYF. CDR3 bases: TGTGCCAGCAGCCCCAGCGAGTCCTACGAGCAGTACTTC.

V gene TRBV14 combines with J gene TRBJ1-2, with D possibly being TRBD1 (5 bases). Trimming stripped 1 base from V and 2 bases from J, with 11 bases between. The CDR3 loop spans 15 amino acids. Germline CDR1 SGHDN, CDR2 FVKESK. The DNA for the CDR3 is TGTGCCAGCAGCCAAGTTGGCGGGGGAAACTATGGCTACACCTTC. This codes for CASSQVGGGNYGYTF.

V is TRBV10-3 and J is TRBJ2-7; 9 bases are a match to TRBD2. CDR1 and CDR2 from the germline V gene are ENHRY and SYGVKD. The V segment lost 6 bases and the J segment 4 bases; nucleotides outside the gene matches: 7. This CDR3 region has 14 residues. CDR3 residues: CAISERSGGYEQYF. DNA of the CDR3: TGTGCCATCAGCGAGAGGAGCGGGGGGTACGAGCAGTACTTC.

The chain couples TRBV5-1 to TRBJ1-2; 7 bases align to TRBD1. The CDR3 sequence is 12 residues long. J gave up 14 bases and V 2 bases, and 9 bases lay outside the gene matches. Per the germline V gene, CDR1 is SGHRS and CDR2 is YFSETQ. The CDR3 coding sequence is TGCGCCAGCAGCTTACAGGGGATGGCTAATACCTTC. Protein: CASSLQGMANTF.

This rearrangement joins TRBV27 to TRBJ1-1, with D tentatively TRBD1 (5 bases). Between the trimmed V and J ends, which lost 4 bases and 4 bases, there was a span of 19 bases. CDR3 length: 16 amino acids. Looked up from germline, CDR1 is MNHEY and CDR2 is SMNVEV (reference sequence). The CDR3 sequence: CASSSLQGLGFTEAFF. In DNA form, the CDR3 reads TGTGCCAGCAGTTCCCTCCAGGGTCTCGGCTTCACTGAAGCTTTCTTT.

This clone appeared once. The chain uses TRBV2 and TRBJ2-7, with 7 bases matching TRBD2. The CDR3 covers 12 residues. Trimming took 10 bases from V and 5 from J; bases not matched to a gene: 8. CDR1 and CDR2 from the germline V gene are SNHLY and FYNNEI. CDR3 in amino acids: CAIEGRGDEQYF. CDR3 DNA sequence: TGTGCCATAGAGGGCCGGGGGGACGAGCAGTACTTC. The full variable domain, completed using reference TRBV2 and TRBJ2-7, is EPEVTQTPSHQVTQMGQEVILRCVPISNHLYFYWYRQILGQKVEFLVSFYNNEISEKSEIFDDQFSVERPDGSNFTLKIRSTKLEDSAMYFCAIEGRGDEQYFGPGTRLTVT.

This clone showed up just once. Here the CDR3 DNA reads TGTGCCAGCAGTGGGACAGGGACGGCCACAGATACGCAGTATTTT. This translates into CASSGTGTATDTQYF. This chain links TRBV6-4 with TRBJ2-3, with 8 bases identical to TRBD1. Trimming cost V 4 bases and J 2 bases; bases outside gene matches: 5. CDR1 is MRHNA and CDR2 is SNTAGT in the germline V gene. The CDR3 spans 15 residues.

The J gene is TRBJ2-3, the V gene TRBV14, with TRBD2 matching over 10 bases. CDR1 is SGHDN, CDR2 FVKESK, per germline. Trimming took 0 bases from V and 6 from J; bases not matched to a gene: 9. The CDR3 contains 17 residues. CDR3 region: CASSQDPSGGYTDTQYF. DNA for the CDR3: TGTGCCAGCAGCCAAGATCCTAGCGGGGGTTATACGGATACGCAGTATTTT.

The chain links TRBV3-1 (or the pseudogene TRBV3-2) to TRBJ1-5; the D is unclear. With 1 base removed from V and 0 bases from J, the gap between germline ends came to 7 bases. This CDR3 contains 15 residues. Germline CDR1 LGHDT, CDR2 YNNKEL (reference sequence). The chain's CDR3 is CASSQVAGSNQPQHF. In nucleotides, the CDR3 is TGTGCCAGCAGCCAAGTGGCAGGTAGCAATCAGCCCCAGCATTTT.

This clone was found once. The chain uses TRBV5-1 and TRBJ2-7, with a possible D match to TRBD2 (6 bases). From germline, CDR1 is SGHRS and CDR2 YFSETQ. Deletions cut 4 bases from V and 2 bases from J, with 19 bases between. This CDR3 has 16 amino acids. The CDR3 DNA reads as TGCGCCAGCAGCCCCCTCCTTGGCGGGGAGGCCTACGAGCAGTACTTC. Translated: CASSPLLGGEAYEQYF.

As DNA, the CDR3 is TGTGCCAGCAGTTTGAGACAGGGGAGGAACACTGAAGCTTTCTTT. Its protein is CASSLRQGRNTEAFF. The V gene is TRBV27, the J gene TRBJ1-1; 8 bases are a match to TRBD1. The CDR3 contains 15 residues. The germline CDR1 and CDR2 sequences are MNHEY and SMNVEV (reference sequence). V was clipped by 3 bases and J by 1 base; unmatched bases: 4.

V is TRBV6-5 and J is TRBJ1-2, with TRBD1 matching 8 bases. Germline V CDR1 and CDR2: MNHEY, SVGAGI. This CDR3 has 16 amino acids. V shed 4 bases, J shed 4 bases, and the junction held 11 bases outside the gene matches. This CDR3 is CASSSRRQGTLYGYTF. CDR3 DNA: TGTGCCAGCAGTTCCCGGCGACAGGGGACCCTCTATGGCTACACCTTC.